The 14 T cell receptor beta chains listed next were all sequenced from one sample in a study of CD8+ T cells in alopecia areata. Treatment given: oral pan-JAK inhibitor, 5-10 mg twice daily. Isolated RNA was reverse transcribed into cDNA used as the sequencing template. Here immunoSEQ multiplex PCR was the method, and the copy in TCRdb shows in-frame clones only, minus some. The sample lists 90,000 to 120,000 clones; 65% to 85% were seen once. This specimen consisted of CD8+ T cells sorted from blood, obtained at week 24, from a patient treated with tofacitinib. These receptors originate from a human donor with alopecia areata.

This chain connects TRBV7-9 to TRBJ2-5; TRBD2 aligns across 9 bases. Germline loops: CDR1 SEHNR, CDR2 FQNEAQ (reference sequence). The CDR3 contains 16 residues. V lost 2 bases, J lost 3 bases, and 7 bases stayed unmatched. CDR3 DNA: TGTGCCAGCAGCTTACTCGGACTAGCGAGGGAAGAGACCCAGTACTTC. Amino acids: CASSLLGLAREETQYF.

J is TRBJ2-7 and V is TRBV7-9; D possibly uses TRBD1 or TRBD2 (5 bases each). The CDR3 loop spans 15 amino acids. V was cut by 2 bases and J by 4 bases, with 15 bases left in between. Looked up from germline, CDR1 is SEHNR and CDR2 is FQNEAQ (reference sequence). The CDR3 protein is CASSLRDRVEYEQYF. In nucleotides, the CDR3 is TGTGCCAGCAGCTTACGGGACCGTGTAGAGTACGAGCAGTACTTC.

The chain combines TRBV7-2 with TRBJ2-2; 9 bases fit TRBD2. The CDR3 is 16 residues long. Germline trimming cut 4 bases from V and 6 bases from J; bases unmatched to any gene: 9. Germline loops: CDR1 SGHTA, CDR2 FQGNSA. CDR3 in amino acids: CASSYRLAAKPGELFF. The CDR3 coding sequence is TGTGCCAGCAGCTACAGACTAGCGGCGAAACCCGGGGAGCTGTTTTTT.

CDR3 DNA: TGCGCCAGCAGCCCCTCCCAGATGAACACTGAAGCTTTCTTT. It yields the protein CASSPSQMNTEAFF. This sequence joins TRBV4-1 and TRBJ1-1; D is unclear. The V gene's germline CDR1 is MGHRA and CDR2 YSYEKL. The CDR3 loop spans 14 amino acids. Between the trimmed V and J ends, which lost 4 bases and 0 bases, there was a span of 9 bases.

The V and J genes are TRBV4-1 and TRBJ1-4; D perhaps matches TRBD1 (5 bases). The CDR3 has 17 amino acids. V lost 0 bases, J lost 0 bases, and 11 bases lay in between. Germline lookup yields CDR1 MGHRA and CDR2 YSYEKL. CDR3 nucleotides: TGCGCCAGCAGCCAAGAGTTCAGGGACTCAACTAATGAAAAACTGTTTTTT. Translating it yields CASSQEFRDSTNEKLFF.

The CDR3 spells CASSQDLEGWTDTEAFF. The CDR3 bases are TGCGCCAGCAGCCAAGATCTGGAGGGGTGGACGGACACTGAAGCTTTCTTT. V and J are TRBV4-3 and TRBJ1-1; tentative D call: TRBD1 (5 bases). Trimming cost V 0 bases and J 3 bases, with 17 bases left between them. This CDR3 comprises 17 residues. Germline CDR1 is LGHNA and CDR2 is YSLEER.

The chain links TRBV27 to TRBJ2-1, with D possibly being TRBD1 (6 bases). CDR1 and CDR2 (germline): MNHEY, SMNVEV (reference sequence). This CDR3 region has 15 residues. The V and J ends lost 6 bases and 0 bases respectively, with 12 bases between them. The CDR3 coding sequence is TGTGCCAGCAGCCCGGGACAAAACTCCTACAATGAGCAGTTCTTC. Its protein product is CASSPGQNSYNEQFF.

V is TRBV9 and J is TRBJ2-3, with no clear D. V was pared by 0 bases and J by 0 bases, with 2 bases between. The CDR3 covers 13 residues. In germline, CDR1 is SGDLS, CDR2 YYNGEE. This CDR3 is CASSVVSTDTQYF. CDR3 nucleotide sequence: TGTGCCAGCAGCGTAGTAAGCACAGATACGCAGTATTTT.

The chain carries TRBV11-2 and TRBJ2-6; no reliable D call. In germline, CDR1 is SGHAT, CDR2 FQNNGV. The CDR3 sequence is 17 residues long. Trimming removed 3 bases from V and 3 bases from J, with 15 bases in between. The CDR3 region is CASSFYHFPSGANVLTF. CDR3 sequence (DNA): TGTGCCAGCAGCTTTTACCATTTCCCCAGTGGGGCCAACGTCCTGACTTTC.

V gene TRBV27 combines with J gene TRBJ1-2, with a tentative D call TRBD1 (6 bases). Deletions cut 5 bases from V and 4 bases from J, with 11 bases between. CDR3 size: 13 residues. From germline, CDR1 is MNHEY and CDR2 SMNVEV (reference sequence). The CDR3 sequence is CASSQTGGYGYTF. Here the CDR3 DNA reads TGTGCCAGCAGTCAGACAGGTGGCTATGGCTACACCTTC.

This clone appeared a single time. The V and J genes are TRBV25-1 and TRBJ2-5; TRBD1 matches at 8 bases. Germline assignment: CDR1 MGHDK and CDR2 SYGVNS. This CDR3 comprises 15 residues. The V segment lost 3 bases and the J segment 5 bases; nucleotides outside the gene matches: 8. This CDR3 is CASSEVAGGEETQYF. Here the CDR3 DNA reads TGTGCCAGCAGTGAGGTGGCAGGGGGCGAGGAGACCCAGTACTTC.

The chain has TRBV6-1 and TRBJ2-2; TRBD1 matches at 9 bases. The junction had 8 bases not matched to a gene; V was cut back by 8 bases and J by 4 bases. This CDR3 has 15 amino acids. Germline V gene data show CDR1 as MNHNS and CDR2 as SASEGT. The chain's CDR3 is CASHHETGGTGELFF. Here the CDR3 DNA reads TGTGCCAGCCATCACGAGACAGGGGGCACCGGGGAGCTGTTTTTT.

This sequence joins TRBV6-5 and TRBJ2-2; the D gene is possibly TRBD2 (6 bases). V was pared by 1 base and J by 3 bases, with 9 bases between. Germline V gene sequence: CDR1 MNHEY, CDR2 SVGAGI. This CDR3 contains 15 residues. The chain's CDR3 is CASSYWGVDTGELFF. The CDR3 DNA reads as TGTGCCAGCAGTTACTGGGGGGTCGACACCGGGGAGCTGTTTTTT.

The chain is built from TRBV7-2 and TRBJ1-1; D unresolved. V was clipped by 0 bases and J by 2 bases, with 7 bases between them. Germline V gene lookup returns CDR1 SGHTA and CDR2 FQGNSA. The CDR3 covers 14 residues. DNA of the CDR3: TGTGCCAGCAGCTTAGCTGGTAGAAACACTGAAGCTTTCTTT. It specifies CASSLAGRNTEAFF.